The source of this T cell receptor (beta chain) is a study of cytomegalovirus exposure and HLA in healthy donors. Whole-study results and caveats: No immune exposure information besides CMV serostatus was available. About 87% or about 30% of the time was how often most TCR beta V segments were productive, according to an earlier analysis.

Regarding this clone: The target antigen is unknown.

The donors (healthy individuals) were bone marrow donors. The CDR3 spans 13 residues. Germline loops: CDR1 GTSNPN, CDR2 SVGIG (reference sequence). With 1 base clipped from V and 3 bases from J, the junction kept 1 base outside the gene matches. The PCR used 60 Vbeta and 13 Jbeta primers. Clones were sequenced by immunoSEQ multiplex PCR, and TCRdb holds only the in-frame ones, with some missing. The data show about 180,000 clones, around 77% seen once. Sequenced input: PBMCs. This TCR came from a man aged 55 to 70 in good health and CMV-seronegative. The chain uses TRBV30 and TRBJ2-3; 7 nucleotides line up with TRBD1. The CDR3 sequence: CAWSADRTDTQYF. DNA for the CDR3: TGTGCCTGGAGTGCGGACAGGACAGATACGCAGTATTTT.